This T cell receptor (beta chain) was obtained from a study of cytotoxic CD8 clonotypes in ibrutinib-treated CLL. Study-level points and caveats: There were few public clonotypes, and on treatment they contracted or stayed stable.

As regards this clone: What it recognizes is unknown.

This CDR3 has 14 amino acids. V was shortened by 0 bases and J by 6 bases, with 13 bases between the two germline ends. The germline V gene encodes CDR1 SGHNT and CDR2 YYREEE (reference sequence). TCRdb's copy holds only in-frame clones and misses some; the assay was immunoSEQ multiplex PCR. Of about 300,000 clones in the sample, 70% to 80% were seen once. The origin of this receptor is a human donor with chronic lymphocytic leukemia. The sequences come from PBMCs, collected at disease progression, from a patient treated with ibrutinib. The genes are TRBV5-4 and TRBJ2-7; possible D gene TRBD1, 5 bases. This chain's CDR3 is CASSLDEGVGEQYF. In nucleotides, the CDR3 is TGTGCCAGCAGCTTGGATGAAGGGGTAGGCGAGCAGTACTTC.